The rows below give T cell receptor beta chains drawn from one sample of a study of shared clonotypes between healthy human individuals. The protocol was immunoSEQ multiplex PCR, while the TCRdb copy is restricted to in-frame clones and leaves out a portion. The sample comprises some 740,000 clones, roughly 92% of which are singletons, and about 24% rests with the top ten. Sequenced input: naive CD8+ T cells sorted from blood. The source is a man aged 25-40 years in good health. Both conserved end residues are part of each CDR3.

>TRBJ2-5|TRBV7-9
CASSYGTSGDQETQYF
>TRBJ2-1|TRBV27
CASSLRLGWEEFF
>TRBJ2-2|TRBV5-8
CASSWGLAGTGELFF
>TRBJ2-1|TRBV6-4
CASSDRGLAGYNEQFF
>TRBJ1-5|TRBV19
CASRGDSHGSNQPQHF
>TRBJ2-1|TRBV7-2
CASSPRTSGTIYNEQFF
>TRBJ2-3|TRBV5-5
CASSLQDWRQDTQYF
>TRBJ1-5|TRBV6-5
CASSYSFLPNQPQHF
>TRBJ2-5|TRBV7-6
CASSSIQETQYF
>TRBJ2-1|TRBV7-9
CASSPRDRGHEQFF
>TRBJ2-7|TRBV6-1
CASRTDSPSYEQYF
>TRBJ2-6|TRBV19
CASSISSSGANVLTF
>TRBJ2-1|TRBV19
CASSIEGLVVGYNEQFF
>TRBJ2-1|TRBV7-9
CASSLVLGTPDNEQFF
>TRBJ2-3|TRBV9
CASSALQSWGTDTQYF
>TRBJ2-7|TRBV27
CASSQRLAGFSEQYF
>TRBJ2-1|TRBV29-1
CSAHRLVVDNEQFF
>TRBJ2-2|TRBV27
CASSFPSTGELFF
>TRBJ2-7|TRBV6-1
CASSEALPPYEQYF
>TRBJ2-5|TRBV2
CASAGRTQYF
>TRBJ2-1|TRBV18
CASSPSLAGEGSYYNEQFF
>TRBJ2-7|TRBV7-9
CASSLGGIRTYEQYF
>TRBJ2-7|TRBV29-1
CSVEGRGVEQYF
>TRBJ1-5|TRBV27
CASSLSIGLSNQPQHF
>TRBJ2-3|TRBV6-5
CASSSLAGYTDTQYF
>TRBJ2-7|TRBV28
CASSPLPGGTSGSHEQYF
>TRBJ2-1|TRBV7-9
CASLSSGRIYEQFF
>TRBJ1-2|TRBV5-4
CASSLGGTEYGYTF